This T cell receptor (beta chain) was documented in a study of shared clonotypes between healthy human individuals. Study results and caveats: Since donors were few, the genetic and exposure-history diversity represented was limited. When compared with the clonotypes that were shared by all four sorted-subset donors, the non-shared clonotypes turned out to have lower generation probabilities. Several donors held about 5% of naive CD4 clonotypes in common.

The CDR3 is 16 residues long. V dropped 1 base and J dropped 2 bases, with 13 bases sitting between them. Germline-derived CDR1 and CDR2 are MNHEY and SMNVEV (reference sequence). Comment on this clone: Its antigen is unknown.

It was roughly 210 ng DNA, about 30,000 T cell genomes, that sorted-subset replicate PCRs used. Here immunoSEQ multiplex PCR was the method, and the copy in TCRdb shows in-frame clones only, minus some. The sample holds hundreds of thousands of clones; approximately 79% are singletons and the top ten take less than 2%. The chain has TRBV27 and TRBJ2-3, with no clear D. Sequenced sample: memory CD4+ T cells sorted from blood. Subset defined: CD45RA-negative fraction. The receptor was derived from a woman between 25 and 40 years old in good health. CDR3 sequence (DNA): TGTGCCAGCAGTTTATTCTCGACAACCCTCACAGATACGCAGTATTTT. It encodes CASSLFSTTLTDTQYF.